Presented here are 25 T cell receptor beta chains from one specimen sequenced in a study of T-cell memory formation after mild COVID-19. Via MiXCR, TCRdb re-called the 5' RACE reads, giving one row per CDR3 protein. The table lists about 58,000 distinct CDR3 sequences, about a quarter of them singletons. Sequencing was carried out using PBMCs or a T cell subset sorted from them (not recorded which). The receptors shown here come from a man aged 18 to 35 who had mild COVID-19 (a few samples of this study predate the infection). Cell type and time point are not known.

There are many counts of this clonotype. CDR3 protein: CASSYGGRGNEQFF. In nucleotides, the CDR3 is TGTGCCAGCAGTTACGGGGGCAGAGGCAATGAGCAGTTCTTC. The rearrangement uses TRBV6-5 and TRBJ2-1; D is possibly TRBD1 (6 bases). This CDR3 spans 14 amino acids. V dropped 2 bases and J dropped 6 bases, with 11 bases sitting between them. Germline V gene sequence: CDR1 MNHEY, CDR2 SVGAGI.

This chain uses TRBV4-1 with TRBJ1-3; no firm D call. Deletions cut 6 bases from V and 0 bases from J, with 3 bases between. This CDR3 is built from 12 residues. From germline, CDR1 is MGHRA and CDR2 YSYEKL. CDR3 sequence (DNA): TGCGCCAGCAGGGCCTCTGGAAACACCATATATTTT. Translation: CASRASGNTIYF.

The CDR3 protein is CSGITGSGELFF. The CDR3 DNA is TGCAGCGGGATAACAGGGTCCGGGGAGCTGTTTTTT. The chain is built from TRBV29-1 and TRBJ2-2; perhaps TRBD1 as D (6 bases). This CDR3 is 12 amino acids long. Per the germline V gene, CDR1 is SQVTM and CDR2 is ANQGSEA. V was clipped by 7 bases and J by 6 bases, with 12 bases between them.

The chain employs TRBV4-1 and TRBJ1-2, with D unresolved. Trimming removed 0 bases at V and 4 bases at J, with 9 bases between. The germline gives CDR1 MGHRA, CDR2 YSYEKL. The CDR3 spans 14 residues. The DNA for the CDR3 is TGCGCCAGCAGCCAAGAGCGATTCGGCTATGGCTACACCTTC. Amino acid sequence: CASSQERFGYGYTF.

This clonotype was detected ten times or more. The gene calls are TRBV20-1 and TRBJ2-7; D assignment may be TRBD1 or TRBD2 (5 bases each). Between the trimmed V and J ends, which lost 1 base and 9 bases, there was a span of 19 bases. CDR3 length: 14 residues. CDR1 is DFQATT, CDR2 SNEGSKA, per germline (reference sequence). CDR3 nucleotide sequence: TGCAGTGCTAGAGCCGACAGCCTCTCCAGCGGGCAGTACTTC. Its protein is CSARADSLSSGQYF.

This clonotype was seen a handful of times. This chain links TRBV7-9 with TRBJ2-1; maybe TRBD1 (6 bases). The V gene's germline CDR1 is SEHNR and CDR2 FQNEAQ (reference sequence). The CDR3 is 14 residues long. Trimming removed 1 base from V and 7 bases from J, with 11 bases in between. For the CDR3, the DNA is TGTGCCAGCAGCTTAGTTCAGGACAGAAATGAGCAGTTCTTC. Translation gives CASSLVQDRNEQFF.

The CDR3 sequence is CAATPVASTEAFF. The CDR3 nucleotides read TGTGCCGCCACCCCGGTCGCGAGCACTGAAGCTTTCTTT. The rearrangement joins TRBV9 to TRBJ1-1; D gene ambiguous. Germline loops: CDR1 SGDLS, CDR2 YYNGEE. Trimming left V 10 bases short and J 4 bases short, with 17 bases between. This CDR3 has 13 amino acids.

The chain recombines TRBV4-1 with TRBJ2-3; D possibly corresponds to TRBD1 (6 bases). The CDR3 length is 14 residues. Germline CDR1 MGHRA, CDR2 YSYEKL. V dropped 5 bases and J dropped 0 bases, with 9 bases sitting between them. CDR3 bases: TGCGCCAGCAGCAATCAGGGGAGCACAGATACGCAGTATTTT. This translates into CASSNQGSTDTQYF.

The CDR3 nucleotides are TGCAGCGTGAGGGACGGGACTAGCTTGGATACGCAGTATTTT. It is translated as CSVRDGTSLDTQYF. The chain couples TRBV29-1 to TRBJ2-3; TRBD2 matches 9 bases. Germline values: CDR1 SQVTM, CDR2 ANQGSEA. The CDR3 length is 14 residues. V lost 6 bases, J lost 6 bases, and 10 bases stayed unmatched.

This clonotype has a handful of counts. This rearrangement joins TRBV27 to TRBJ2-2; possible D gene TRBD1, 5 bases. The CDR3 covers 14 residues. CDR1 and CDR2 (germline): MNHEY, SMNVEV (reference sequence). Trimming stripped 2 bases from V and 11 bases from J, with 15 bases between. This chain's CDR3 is CASSLSLGDLELFF. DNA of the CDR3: TGTGCCAGCAGTTTAAGTCTAGGGGATCTAGAGCTGTTTTTT.

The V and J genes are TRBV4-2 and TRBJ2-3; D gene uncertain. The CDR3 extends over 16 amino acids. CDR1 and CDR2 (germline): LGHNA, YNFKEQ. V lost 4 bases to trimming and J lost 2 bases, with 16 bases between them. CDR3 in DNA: TGTGCCAGCAGCCTACGGGCACCTATACACACAGATACGCAGTATTTT. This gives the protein CASSLRAPIHTDTQYF.

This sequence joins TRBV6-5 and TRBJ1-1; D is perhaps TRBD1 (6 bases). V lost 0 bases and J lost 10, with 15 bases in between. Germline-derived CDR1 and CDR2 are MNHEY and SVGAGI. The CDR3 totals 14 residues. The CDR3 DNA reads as TGTGCCAGCAGTTACTCGTCAGGACAGCGGGGAGCTTTCTTT. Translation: CASSYSSGQRGAFF.

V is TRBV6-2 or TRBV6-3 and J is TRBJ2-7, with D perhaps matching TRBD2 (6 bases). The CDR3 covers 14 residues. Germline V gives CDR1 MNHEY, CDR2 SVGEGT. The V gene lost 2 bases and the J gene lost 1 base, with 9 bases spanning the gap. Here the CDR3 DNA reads TGTGCCAGCAGTTACCGGGAGACGTCCTACGAGCAGTACGTC. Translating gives CASSYRETSYEQYV.

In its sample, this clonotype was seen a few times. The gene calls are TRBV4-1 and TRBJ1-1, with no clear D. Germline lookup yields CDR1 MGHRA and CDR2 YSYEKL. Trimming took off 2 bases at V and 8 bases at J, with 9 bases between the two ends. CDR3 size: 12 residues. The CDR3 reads CASSQTNGEAFF. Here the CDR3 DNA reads TGCGCCAGCAGCCAAACTAACGGGGAAGCTTTCTTT.

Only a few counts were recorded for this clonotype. In DNA, the CDR3 is TGTGCCAGCAGTCCCAGGGTCTATCAGCCCCAGCATTTT. It translates to CASSPRVYQPQHF. The chain links TRBV6-5 to TRBJ1-5; D is possibly TRBD1 (5 bases). Germline V gene data show CDR1 as MNHEY and CDR2 as SVGAGI. Deletions cut 5 bases from V and 5 bases from J, with 10 bases between. This CDR3 is built from 13 residues.

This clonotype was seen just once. CDR3 sequence: CATSRDRDEQFF. The CDR3 DNA sequence: TGTGCCACCAGCAGAGATCGGGATGAGCAGTTCTTC. The V call is TRBV15, the J call TRBJ2-1, with D uncertain. The germline V gene encodes CDR1 LNHNV and CDR2 YYDKDF (reference sequence). V lost 0 bases and J 8 bases, leaving 5 bases between the germline ends. CDR3 length: 12 residues.

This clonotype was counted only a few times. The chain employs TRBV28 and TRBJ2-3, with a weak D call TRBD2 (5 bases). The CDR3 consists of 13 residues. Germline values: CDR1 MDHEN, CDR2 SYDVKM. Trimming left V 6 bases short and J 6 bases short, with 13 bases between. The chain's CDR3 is CASRRQSGDTQYF. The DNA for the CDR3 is TGTGCCAGCAGACGTCAAAGCGGTGATACGCAGTATTTT.

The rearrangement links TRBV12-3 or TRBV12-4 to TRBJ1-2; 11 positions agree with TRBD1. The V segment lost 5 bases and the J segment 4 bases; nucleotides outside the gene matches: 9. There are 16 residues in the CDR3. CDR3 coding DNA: TGTGCCAGCAGTCCCACCGGACAGGGGGCTAGCTATGGCTACACCTTC. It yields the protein CASSPTGQGASYGYTF.

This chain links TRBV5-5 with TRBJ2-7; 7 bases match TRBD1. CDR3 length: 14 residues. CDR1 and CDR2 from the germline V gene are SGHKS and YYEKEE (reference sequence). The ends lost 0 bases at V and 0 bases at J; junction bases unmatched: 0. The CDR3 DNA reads TGTGCCAGCAGCTTGGGGGACAGCTCCTACGAGCAGTACGTC. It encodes CASSLGDSSYEQYV.

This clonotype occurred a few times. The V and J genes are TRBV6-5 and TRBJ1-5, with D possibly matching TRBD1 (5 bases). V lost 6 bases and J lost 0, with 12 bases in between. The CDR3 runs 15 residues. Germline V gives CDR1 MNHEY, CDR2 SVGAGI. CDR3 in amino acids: CASSPGGYSNQPQHF. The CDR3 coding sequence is TGTGCCAGCAGCCCCGGGGGTTATAGCAATCAGCCCCAGCATTTT.

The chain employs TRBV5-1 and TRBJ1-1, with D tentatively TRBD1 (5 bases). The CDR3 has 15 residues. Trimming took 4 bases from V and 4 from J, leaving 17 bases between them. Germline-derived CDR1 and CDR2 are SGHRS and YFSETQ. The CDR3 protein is CASSPGRGATTEAFF. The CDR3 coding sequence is TGCGCCAGCAGCCCGGGACGTGGCGCAACCACTGAAGCTTTCTTT.

The DNA of the CDR3 is TGTGCCAGCAGTCCGGACAGGGGCAGTGAGCAGTACGTC. Its protein product is CASSPDRGSEQYV. The genes are TRBV6-5 and TRBJ2-7, with 9 bases lining up with TRBD1. V lost 5 bases and J lost 7; bases outside the gene matches: 6. From germline, CDR1 is MNHEY and CDR2 SVGAGI. The CDR3 covers 13 residues.

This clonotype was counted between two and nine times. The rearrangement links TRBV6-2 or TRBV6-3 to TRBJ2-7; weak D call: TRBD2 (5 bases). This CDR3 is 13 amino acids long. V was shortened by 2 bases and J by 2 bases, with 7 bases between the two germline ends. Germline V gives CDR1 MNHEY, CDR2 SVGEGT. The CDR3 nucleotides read TGTGCCAGCAGTTACCCGGGGACCTACGAGCAGTACTTC. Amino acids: CASSYPGTYEQYF.

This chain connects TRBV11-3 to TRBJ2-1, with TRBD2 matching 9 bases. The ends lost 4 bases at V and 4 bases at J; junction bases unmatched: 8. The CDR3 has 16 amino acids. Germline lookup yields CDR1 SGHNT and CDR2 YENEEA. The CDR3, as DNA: TGTGCCAGCAGCTCCCACAGCGGGGGGAGTTACAATGAGCAGTTCTTC. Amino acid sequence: CASSSHSGGSYNEQFF.

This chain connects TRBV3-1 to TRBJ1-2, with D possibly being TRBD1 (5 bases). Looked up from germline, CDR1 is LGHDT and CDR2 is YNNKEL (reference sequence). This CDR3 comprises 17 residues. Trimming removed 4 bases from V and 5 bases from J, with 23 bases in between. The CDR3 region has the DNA TGTGCCAGCAGCCTAGAGAGGGACGGAGGATATGGATATGGCTACACCTTC. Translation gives CASSLERDGGYGYGYTF. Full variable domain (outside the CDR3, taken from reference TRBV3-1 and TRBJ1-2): DTAVSQTPKYLVTQMGNDKSIKCEQNLGHDTMYWYKQDSKKFLKIMFSYNNKELIINETVPNRFSPKSPDKAHLNLHINSLELGDSAVYFCASSLERDGGYGYGYTFGSGTRLTVV.